The rows below give T cell receptor beta chains drawn from one sample of a study of blood T cell repertoires in COVID-19. Profiling relied on immunoSEQ multiplex PCR, and the TCRdb table lists in-frame clones only, not all of them. The table records 150,000 to 200,000 clones, about 88% of them present only once. Specimen: peripheral blood. The receptors come from a man in his 70s with active or convalescent COVID-19. CDR3s include the opening cysteine and the closing phenylalanine or tryptophan. Fields, in order: V gene, J gene, clone size, CDR3 protein. Where a row states a size, it is once, few, many or the class of an expanded clone; other rows omit it.

>TRBV24-1|TRBJ2-3|.
CATSDLQAAGVTDTQYF
>TRBV7-2|TRBJ2-1|.
CASSHDRVYNEQFF
>TRBV6-5|TRBJ1-4|.
CASTRTASTNEKLFF
>TRBV2|TRBJ2-1|once
CASTAQGLDTEQFF
>TRBV2|TRBJ2-7|.
CASSLAGLRYEQYF
>TRBV4-3|TRBJ1-6|.
CASSQAQGGNSPLHF
>TRBV4-3|TRBJ1-3|.
CASSQDRGNTIYF
>TRBV10-3|TRBJ1-5|.
CAISDIGTDQPQHF
>TRBV28|TRBJ2-7|.
CASSFGGSSYEQYF
>TRBV7-2|TRBJ2-7|.
CASSSQGSIYEQYF
>TRBV5-1|TRBJ2-5|.
CASSSGTSGETQYF
>TRBV27|TRBJ1-4|.
CASSPWASGTARLKLFF
>TRBV5-1|TRBJ2-1|.
CASSLNYRLTYNEQFF
>TRBV5-1|TRBJ1-2|few
CASSPGAGGGNYGYTF
>TRBV19|TRBJ2-3|once
CASSTLRAGSADTQYF
>TRBV19|TRBJ1-1|.
CASKAQGAMNTEAFF
>TRBV3-1/TRBV3-2|TRBJ1-2|once
CASSPQGTASRYGYTF
>TRBV6-5|TRBJ1-1|.
CASSYRGDRGNTEAFF
>TRBV11-2|TRBJ1-3|.
CASSLLGNTIYF
>TRBV4-3|TRBJ2-7|.
CASSQGSVATGASYEQYF
>TRBV30|TRBJ1-6|.
CAWTLGTANVNSPLHF
>TRBV5-1|TRBJ2-3|.
CASSLMPGTDTQYF
>TRBV18|TRBJ2-7|.
CASSQSRATTTTREQYF
>TRBV30|TRBJ2-7|.
CAWSDLPYEQYF
>TRBV6-1|TRBJ2-7|.
CASRESSGRDHSYEQYF
>TRBV5-4|TRBJ1-6|.
CASSFEAGQGRSPLHF
>TRBV6-1|TRBJ2-7|.
CASSDTSGRYEQYF
>TRBV5-8|TRBJ2-1|few
CASSSYPSGSNEQFF
>TRBV10-2|TRBJ2-7|.
CASSVDGTYEQYF
>TRBV5-6|TRBJ2-7|.
CASSPPGQAIYEQYF
>TRBV7-8|TRBJ2-1|.
CASSLPPSGGYNEQFF
>TRBV2|TRBJ1-2|.
CASRRTGVYGYTF
>TRBV19|TRBJ2-7|.
CASSIGGLATYEQYF
>TRBV5-6|TRBJ2-1|.
CASTLAGFPSDEQFF
>TRBV18|TRBJ2-5|.
CASSPRGTQETQYF
>TRBV7-9|TRBJ1-2|once
CASSSDRDGYGYTF
>TRBV9|TRBJ2-3|.
CASSSIPSGRFLKDTQYF
>TRBV15|TRBJ2-3|.
CATSRTSGSADTQYF
>TRBV30|TRBJ1-3|.
CAWSVRDIDSLSGNTIYF
>TRBV5-4|TRBJ2-1|once
CASSTIMTRDNEQFF
>TRBV28|TRBJ2-7|.
CASSPTSGISSYEQYF
>TRBV11-2|TRBJ2-3|.
CASSGRGGRTWGDTQYF
>TRBV6-5|TRBJ2-7|.
CAARGLYEQYF
>TRBV7-9|TRBJ2-1|.
CASSLASGVGLDEQFF
>TRBV2|TRBJ2-3|.
CASSESSGSGHTQYF
>TRBV3-1/TRBV3-2|TRBJ2-5|once
CASSQATGVQETQYF
>TRBV18|TRBJ2-2|.
CASSPRGTANTGELFF
>TRBV18|TRBJ2-7|.
CASSPRVMAGDEQYF
>TRBV11-3|TRBJ2-5|.
CASSQGLGETQYF
>TRBV10-1|TRBJ2-7|.
CASSPRLAGVGEQYF
>TRBV5-6|TRBJ2-7|.
CASSPDRGYEQYF
>TRBV11-2|TRBJ2-1|.
CASSSPRGSSYNEQFF
>TRBV3-1/TRBV3-2|TRBJ2-5|.
CASSQSGSTQTSGGQETQYF
>TRBV3-1/TRBV3-2|TRBJ1-5|.
CASSQSGGGLNQPQHF